The 8 T cell receptor beta chains below were found in one sample sequenced in a study of blood T cells in healthy people across ages. A second PCR of about 7 to 12 cycles used a sample-barcoded 5' primer and a J-beta primer mix. TCRdb independently ran MiXCR on the 5' RACE reads; one entry per CDR3 protein. In the table there are about 720,000 distinct CDR3 sequences, about a fifth of which are singletons. Material for sequencing was blood. Receptors originate from a man between 65 and 85 years old in good health.

The V gene is TRBV20-1, the J gene TRBJ2-6, with a tentative D call TRBD2 (5 bases). Germline V gene lookup returns CDR1 DFQATT and CDR2 SNEGSKA (reference sequence). V lost 6 bases, J lost 4 bases, and 16 bases lay in between. The CDR3 has 15 amino acids. CDR3 nucleotides: TGCAGTGCGCTACCACGGGATTCAGGGGCCAACGTCCTGACTTTC. Amino acids: CSALPRDSGANVLTF.

This clonotype was counted a single time. The chain couples TRBV29-1 to TRBJ1-1; 7 positions match TRBD1. The CDR3 loop spans 14 amino acids. Losses at the gene ends were 6 bases for V and 5 bases for J; bases not matched to a gene: 12. Germline V lookup: CDR1 SQVTM, CDR2 ANQGSEA. Written as DNA, the CDR3 is TGCAGCGTAGCCATAAACTACAGGGGAACTGAAGCTTTCTTT. Translation gives CSVAINYRGTEAFF.

In this sample, this clonotype turned up a few times. One end of the junction is discordant with germline, which a read error may explain. The chain uses TRBV20-1 and TRBJ1-1, with 8 nucleotides matching TRBD1. The germline V gene has CDR1 DFQATT and CDR2 SNEGSKA (reference sequence). This CDR3 is built from 14 residues. CDR3 sequence reads: CSARDRTGMTEASF. Written as DNA, the CDR3 is TGCAGTGCTAGAGATCGGACAGGGATGACTGAAGCTTCCTTT.

The genes are TRBV5-1 and TRBJ1-1, with 8 bases aligning to TRBD1. CDR1 is SGHRS, CDR2 YFSETQ, per germline. The V gene end was trimmed by 7 bases and the J gene end by 5 bases; junction bases not matched to a gene: 16. The CDR3 is made up of 16 amino acids. CDR3 nucleotides: TGCGCCAGCGCGGGGTGGCCTGGACAGGGACATACTGAAGCTTTCTTT. Residues: CASAGWPGQGHTEAFF.

The CDR3 DNA is TGTGCCAGCAGTTACTTCCCCGACAGGGTCGAGGGCTACACCTTC. Its protein product is CASSYFPDRVEGYTF. The rearrangement joins TRBV6-5 to TRBJ1-2, with TRBD1 matching 7 bases. The germline gives CDR1 MNHEY, CDR2 SVGAGI. CDR3 length: 15 residues. With V trimmed by 1 base and J by 8 bases, 10 bases remained unmatched.

This chain joins TRBV20-1 and TRBJ2-3; D is unclear. V shed 0 bases and J shed 2 bases, with 6 bases lying between them. Per germline, CDR1 DFQATT and CDR2 SNEGSKA (reference sequence). The CDR3 is 13 amino acids. CDR3 region: CSAREVPTDTQYF. The CDR3 DNA sequence: TGCAGTGCTAGAGAAGTTCCCACAGATACGCAGTATTTT.

This clonotype has more than one count but fewer than ten. This may come from a read error, since a much larger clone is one base off. The chain has TRBV29-1 and TRBJ1-1; no reliable D call. Germline V gene sequence: CDR1 SQVTM, CDR2 ANQGSEA. The CDR3 consists of 13 residues. Trimming stripped 0 bases from V and 0 bases from J, with 5 bases between. The CDR3 loop reads CSVEDRLNTEAFF. CDR3 nucleotide sequence: TGCAGCGTTGAAGATCGACTGAACACTGAAGCTTTCTTT. The full variable domain, completed using reference TRBV29-1 and TRBJ1-1, is SAVISQKPSRDICQRGTSLTIQCQVDSQVTMMFWYRQQPGQSLTLIATANQGSEATYESGFVIDKFPISRPNLTFSTLTVSNMSPEDSSIYLCSVEDRLNTEAFFGQGTRLTVV.

This clonotype has a count of ten or more. This chain uses TRBV25-1 with TRBJ2-4; TRBD1 or TRBD2 may be the D gene (5 bases each). The CDR3 has 13 amino acids. CDR1 MGHDK and CDR2 SYGVNS come from the germline V gene. Trimming removed 2 bases from V and 3 bases from J, with 5 bases in between. The CDR3 sequence is CASSEGGKNIQYF. The CDR3 nucleotides read TGTGCCAGCAGTGAAGGGGGCAAAAACATTCAGTACTTC.